The 3 T cell receptor beta chains reported below all come from one sample, sequenced in a study of blood T cell repertoires in COVID-19. The data were produced by immunoSEQ multiplex PCR, yet TCRdb's version contains in-frame clones alone and is incomplete. Of about 27,000 clones in the sample, about 80% were seen once. Sequencing used peripheral blood. These receptor sequences come from a man in his 70s with acute or convalescent COVID-19.

The chain combines TRBV6-1 with TRBJ2-1; 11 nucleotides line up with TRBD2. CDR3 length equals 20 residues. CDR1 and CDR2 (germline): MNHNS, SASEGT. V shed 2 bases and J 7 bases; nucleotides not matched to a gene: 19. CDR3 DNA: TGTGCCAGCAGTGAAAGACTTGTAGCGGGAGGGCCGGGTAGGCGGAATGAGCAGTTCTTC. It codes for CASSERLVAGGPGRRNEQFF.

This clone was seen a handful of times. This chain uses TRBV19 with TRBJ2-6; D unclear. Trimming cost V 6 bases and J 2 bases, with 11 bases left between them. The CDR3 has 15 residues. From germline, CDR1 is LNHDA and CDR2 SQIVND (reference sequence). The CDR3 sequence is CASSSVEAGANVLTF. DNA for the CDR3: TGTGCCAGTAGCTCGGTTGAGGCTGGGGCCAACGTCCTGACTTTC.

V is TRBV19 and J is TRBJ1-1, with D possibly being TRBD1 (5 bases). From germline, CDR1 is LNHDA and CDR2 SQIVND (reference sequence). The V end lost 6 bases, the J end lost 2 bases, and 13 bases lay between the germline ends. This CDR3 comprises 14 residues. CDR3 coding DNA: TGTGCCAGTAGGTCGGGGGGACCAAACACTGAAGCTTTCTTT. It codes for CASRSGGPNTEAFF.